The sequence of this T cell receptor (beta chain) was determined in a study of blood T cell repertoires in COVID-19. Across the whole study: Acute and convalescent COVID-19 samples came from the United States, Italy and Spain.

Followed longitudinally, the Seattle patients had been enrolled during active infection. Repertoires were generated with immunoSEQ multiplex PCR, while TCRdb's copy carries only in-frame clones and drops some. The sample lists some 390,000 clones, approximately 89% occurring once. Germline-derived CDR1 and CDR2 are LNHNV and YYDKDF (reference sequence). Trimming cost V 5 bases and J 12 bases, with 20 bases left between them. This CDR3 comprises 13 residues. This TCR was sampled from a woman aged 40 to 55 with COVID-19, enrolled during active disease. The rearrangement joins TRBV15 to TRBJ2-7; no clear D. The sample was peripheral blood. The CDR3 region has the DNA TGTGCCACCAGCCACGACCCCGAGGTCGAAGCGTACTTC. Its translation: CATSHDPEVEAYF. The full variable domain, with the rest looked up from reference TRBV15 and TRBJ2-7, is DAMVIQNPRYQVTQFGKPVTLSCSQTLNHNVMYWYQQKSSQAPKLLFHYYDKDFNNEADTPDNFQSRRPNTSFCFLDIRSPGLGDTAMYLCATSHDPEVEAYFGPGTRLTVT.